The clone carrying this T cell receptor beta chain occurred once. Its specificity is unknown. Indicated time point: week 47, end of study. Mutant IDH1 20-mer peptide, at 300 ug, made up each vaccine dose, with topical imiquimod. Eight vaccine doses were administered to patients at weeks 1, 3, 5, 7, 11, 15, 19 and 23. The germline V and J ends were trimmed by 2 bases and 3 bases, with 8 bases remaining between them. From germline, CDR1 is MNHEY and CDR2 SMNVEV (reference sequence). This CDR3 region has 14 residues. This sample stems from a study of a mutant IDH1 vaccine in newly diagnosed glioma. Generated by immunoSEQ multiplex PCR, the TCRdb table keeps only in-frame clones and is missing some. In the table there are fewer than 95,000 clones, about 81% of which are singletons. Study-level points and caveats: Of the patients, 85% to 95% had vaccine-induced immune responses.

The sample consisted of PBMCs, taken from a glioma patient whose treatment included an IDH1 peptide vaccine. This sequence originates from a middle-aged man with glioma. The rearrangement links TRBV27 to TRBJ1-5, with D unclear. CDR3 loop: CASSLNRLNQPQHF. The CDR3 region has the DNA TGTGCCAGCAGTTTAAACAGACTCAATCAGCCCCAGCATTTT.